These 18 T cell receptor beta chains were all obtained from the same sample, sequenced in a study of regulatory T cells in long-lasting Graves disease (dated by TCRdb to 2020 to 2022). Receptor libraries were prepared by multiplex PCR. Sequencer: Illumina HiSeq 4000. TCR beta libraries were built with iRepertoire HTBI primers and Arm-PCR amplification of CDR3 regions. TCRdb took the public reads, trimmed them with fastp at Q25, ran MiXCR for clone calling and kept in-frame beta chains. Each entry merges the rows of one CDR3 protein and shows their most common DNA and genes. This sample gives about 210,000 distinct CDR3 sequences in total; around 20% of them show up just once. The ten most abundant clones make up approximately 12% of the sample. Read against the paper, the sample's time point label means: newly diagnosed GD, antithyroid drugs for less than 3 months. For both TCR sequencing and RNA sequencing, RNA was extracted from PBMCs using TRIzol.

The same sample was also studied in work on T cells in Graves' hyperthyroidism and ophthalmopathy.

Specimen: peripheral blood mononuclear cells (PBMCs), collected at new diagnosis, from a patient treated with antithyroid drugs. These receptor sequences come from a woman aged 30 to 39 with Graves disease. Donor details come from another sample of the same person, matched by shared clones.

The CDR3, as DNA: TGCGCCAGCACTAGCGGGAACACCGGGGAGCTGTTTTTT. It codes for CASTSGNTGELFF. This chain connects TRBV10-1 to TRBJ2-2; 7 positions match TRBD2. The V gene's germline CDR1 is WNHNN and CDR2 SYGVQD (reference sequence). The CDR3 is made up of 13 amino acids. Germline trimming cut 7 bases from V and 1 base from J; bases unmatched to any gene: 0.

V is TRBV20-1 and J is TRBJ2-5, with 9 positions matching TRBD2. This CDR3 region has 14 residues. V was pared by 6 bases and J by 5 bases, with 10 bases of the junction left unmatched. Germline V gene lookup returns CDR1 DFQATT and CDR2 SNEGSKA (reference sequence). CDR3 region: CSAMAGGGWETQYF. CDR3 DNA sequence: TGCAGTGCGATGGCGGGGGGGGGTTGGGAGACCCAGTACTTC.

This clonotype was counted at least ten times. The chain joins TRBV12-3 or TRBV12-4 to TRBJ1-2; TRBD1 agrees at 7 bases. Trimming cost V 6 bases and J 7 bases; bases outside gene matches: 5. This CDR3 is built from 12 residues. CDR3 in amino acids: CASSTDRVGYTF. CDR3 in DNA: TGTGCCAGCAGCACCGACAGGGTTGGCTACACCTTC.

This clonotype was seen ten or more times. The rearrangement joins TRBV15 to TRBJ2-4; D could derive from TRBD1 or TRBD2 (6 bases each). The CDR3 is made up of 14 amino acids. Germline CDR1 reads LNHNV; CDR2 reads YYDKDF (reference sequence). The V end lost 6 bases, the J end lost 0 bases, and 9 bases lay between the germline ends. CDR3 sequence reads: CATRGGIAKNIQYF. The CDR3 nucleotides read TGTGCCACCAGAGGGGGGATAGCCAAAAACATTCAGTACTTC.

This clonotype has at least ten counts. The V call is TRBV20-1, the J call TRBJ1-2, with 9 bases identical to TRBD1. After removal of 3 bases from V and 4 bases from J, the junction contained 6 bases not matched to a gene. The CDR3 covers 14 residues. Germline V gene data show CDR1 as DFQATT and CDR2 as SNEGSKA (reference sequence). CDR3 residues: CSASNRGQVYGYTF. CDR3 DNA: TGCAGTGCTAGTAACAGGGGGCAGGTCTATGGCTACACCTTC.

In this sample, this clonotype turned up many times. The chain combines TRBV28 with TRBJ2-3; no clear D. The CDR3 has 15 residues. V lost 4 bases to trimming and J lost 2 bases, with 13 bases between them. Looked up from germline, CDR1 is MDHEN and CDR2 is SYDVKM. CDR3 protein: CASSSGAADTDTQYF. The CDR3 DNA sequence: TGTGCCAGCAGTTCAGGAGCCGCCGACACAGATACGCAGTATTTT.

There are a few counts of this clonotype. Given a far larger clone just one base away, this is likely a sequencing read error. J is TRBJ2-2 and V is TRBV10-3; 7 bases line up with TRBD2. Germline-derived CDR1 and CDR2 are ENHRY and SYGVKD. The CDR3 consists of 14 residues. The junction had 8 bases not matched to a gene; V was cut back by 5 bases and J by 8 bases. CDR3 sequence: CAISYRRESGELFF. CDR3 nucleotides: TGTGCCATCAGTTACAGGCGGGAGAGTGGGGAGCTGTTTTTT.

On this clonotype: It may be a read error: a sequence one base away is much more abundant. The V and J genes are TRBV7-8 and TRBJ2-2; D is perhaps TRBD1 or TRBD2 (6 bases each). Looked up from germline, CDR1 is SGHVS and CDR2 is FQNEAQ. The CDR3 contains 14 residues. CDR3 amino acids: CASSLVGGTGEVFF. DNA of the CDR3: TGTGCCAGCAGCTTAGTTGGGGGCACCGGGGAGGTGTTTTTT.

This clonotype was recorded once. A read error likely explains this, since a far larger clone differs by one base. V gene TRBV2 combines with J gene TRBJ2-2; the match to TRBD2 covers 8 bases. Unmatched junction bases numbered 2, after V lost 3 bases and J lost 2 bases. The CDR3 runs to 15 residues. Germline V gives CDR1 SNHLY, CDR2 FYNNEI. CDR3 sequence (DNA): TGTGCCAGCAGTGATCGGGGGGGTAACACCGGGGAGCTGTTTTTT. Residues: CASSDRGGNTGELFF.

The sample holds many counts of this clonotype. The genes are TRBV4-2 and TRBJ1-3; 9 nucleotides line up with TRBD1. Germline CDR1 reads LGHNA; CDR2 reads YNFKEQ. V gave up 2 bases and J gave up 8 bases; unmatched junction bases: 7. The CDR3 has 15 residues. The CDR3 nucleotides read TGTGCCAGCAGCCAAAGCGACAGGGGGTCCGACACCATATATTTT. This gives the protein CASSQSDRGSDTIYF.

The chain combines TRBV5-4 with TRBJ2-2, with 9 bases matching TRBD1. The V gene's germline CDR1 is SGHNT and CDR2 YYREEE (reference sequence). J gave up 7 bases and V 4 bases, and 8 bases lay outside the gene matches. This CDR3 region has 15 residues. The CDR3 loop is CASSRMTGGHGELFF. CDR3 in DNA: TGTGCCAGCAGCCGAATGACAGGGGGTCACGGGGAGCTGTTTTTT. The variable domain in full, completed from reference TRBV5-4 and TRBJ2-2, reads ETGVTQSPTHLIKTRGQQVTLRCSSQSGHNTVSWYQQALGQGPQFIFQYYREEENGRGNFPPRFSGLQFPNYSSELNVNALELDDSALYLCASSRMTGGHGELFFGEGSRLTVL.

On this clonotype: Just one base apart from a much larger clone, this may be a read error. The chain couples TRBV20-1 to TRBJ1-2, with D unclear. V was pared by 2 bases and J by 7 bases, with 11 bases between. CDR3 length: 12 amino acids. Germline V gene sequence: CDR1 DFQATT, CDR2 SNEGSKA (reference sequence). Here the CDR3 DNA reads TGCAGTGCTAGACCCAGAGGGTTTGGCTACACCTTC. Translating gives CSARPRGFGYTF.

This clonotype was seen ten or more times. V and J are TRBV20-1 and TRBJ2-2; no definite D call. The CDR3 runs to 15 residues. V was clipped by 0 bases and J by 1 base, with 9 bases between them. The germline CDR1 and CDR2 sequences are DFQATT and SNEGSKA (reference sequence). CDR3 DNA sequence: TGCAGTGCTAGAGATCTCGGGTTGAACACCGGGGAGCTGTTTTTT. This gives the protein CSARDLGLNTGELFF.

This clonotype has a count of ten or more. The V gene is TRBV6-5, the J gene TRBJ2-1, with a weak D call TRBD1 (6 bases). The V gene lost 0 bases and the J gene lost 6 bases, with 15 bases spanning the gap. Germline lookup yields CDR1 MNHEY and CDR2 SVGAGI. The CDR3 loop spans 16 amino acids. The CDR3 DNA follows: TGTGCCAGCAGTTACTCACAGGGTGTAGGGGGCAATGAGCAGTTCTTC. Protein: CASSYSQGVGGNEQFF.

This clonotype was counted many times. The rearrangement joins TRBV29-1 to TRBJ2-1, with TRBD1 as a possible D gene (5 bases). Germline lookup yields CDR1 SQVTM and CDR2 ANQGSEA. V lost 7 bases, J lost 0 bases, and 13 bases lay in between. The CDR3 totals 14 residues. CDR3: CSGRPRGSYNEQFF. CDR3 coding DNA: TGCAGCGGACGGCCTAGGGGCTCCTACAATGAGCAGTTCTTC.

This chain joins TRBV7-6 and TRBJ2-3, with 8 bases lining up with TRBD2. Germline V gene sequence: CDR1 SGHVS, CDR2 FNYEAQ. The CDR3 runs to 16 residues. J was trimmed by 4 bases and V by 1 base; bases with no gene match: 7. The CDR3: CASSLGSGREADTQYF. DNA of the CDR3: TGTGCCAGCAGCTTAGGGTCGGGGCGGGAGGCAGATACGCAGTATTTT.

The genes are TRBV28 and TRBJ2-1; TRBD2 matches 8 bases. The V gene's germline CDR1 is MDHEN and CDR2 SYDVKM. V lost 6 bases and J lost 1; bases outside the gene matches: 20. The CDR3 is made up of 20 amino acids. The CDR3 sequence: CASRAALHSGGGRSYNEQFF. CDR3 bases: TGTGCCAGCAGGGCAGCCCTTCACTCTGGCGGCGGGAGGTCCTACAATGAGCAGTTCTTC.

Written as DNA, the CDR3 is TGTGCCAGCAGCGTCTATCCCGGGACAGGGAATAGGAATGAGCAGTTCTTC. Encoded protein: CASSVYPGTGNRNEQFF. The V and J genes are TRBV9 and TRBJ2-1, with 9 positions matching TRBD1. The CDR3 runs to 17 residues. V dropped 2 bases and J dropped 7; count of bases not matched to a gene: 13. Germline V CDR1 and CDR2: SGDLS, YYNGEE. The entire variable domain, with the rest obtained from reference TRBV9 and TRBJ2-1, is as follows: DSGVTQTPKHLITATGQRVTLRCSPRSGDLSVYWYQQSLDQGLQFLIQYYNGEERAKGNILERFSAQQFPDLHSELNLSSLELGDSALYFCASSVYPGTGNRNEQFFGPGTRLTVL.